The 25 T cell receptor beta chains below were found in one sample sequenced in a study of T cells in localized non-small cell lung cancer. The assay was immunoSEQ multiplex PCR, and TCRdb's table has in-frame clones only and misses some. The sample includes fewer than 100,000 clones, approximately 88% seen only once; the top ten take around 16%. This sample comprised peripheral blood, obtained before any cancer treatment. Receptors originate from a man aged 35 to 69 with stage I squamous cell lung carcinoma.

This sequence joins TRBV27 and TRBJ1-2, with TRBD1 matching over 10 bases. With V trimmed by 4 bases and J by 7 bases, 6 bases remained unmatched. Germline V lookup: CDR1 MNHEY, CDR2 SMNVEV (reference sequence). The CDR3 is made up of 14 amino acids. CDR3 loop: CASSSGDRGFGYTF. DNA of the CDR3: TGTGCCAGCAGTTCCGGGGACAGGGGATTTGGCTACACCTTC.

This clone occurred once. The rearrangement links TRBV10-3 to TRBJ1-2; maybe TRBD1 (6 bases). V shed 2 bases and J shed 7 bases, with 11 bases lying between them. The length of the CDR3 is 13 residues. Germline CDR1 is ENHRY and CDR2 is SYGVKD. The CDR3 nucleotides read TGTGCCATCAGTGAGCAGGGGCTTGGTGGCTACACCTTC. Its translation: CAISEQGLGGYTF.

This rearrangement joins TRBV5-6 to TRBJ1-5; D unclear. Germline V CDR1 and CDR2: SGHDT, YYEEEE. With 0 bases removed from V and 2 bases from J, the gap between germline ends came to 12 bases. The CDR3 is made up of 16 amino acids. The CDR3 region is CASSLGLGTGNQPQHF. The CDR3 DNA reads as TGTGCCAGCAGCTTGGGATTAGGTACAGGCAATCAGCCCCAGCATTTT.

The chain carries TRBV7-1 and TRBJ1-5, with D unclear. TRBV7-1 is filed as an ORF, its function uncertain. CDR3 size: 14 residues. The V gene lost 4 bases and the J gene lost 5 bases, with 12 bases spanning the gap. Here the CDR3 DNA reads TGTGCCAGCAGCTTAGTATCAGACGATCAGCCCCAGCATTTT. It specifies CASSLVSDDQPQHF.

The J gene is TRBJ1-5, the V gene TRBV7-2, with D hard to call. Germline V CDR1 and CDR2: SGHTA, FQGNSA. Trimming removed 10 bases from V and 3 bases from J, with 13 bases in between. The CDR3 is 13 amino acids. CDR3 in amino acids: CATTPGPNQPQHF. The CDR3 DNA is TGTGCCACCACCCCAGGCCCCAATCAGCCCCAGCATTTT.

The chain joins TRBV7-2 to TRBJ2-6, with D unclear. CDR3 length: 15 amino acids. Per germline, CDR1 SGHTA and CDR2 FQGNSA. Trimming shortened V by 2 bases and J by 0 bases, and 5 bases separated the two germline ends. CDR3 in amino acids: CASSLNPSGANVLTF. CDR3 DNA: TGTGCCAGCAGCTTAAACCCCTCTGGGGCCAACGTCCTGACTTTC.

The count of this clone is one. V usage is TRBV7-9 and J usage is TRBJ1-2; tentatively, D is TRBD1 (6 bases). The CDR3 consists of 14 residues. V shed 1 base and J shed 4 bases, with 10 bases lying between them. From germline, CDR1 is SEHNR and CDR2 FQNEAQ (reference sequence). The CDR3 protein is CASSLGGQTYGYTF. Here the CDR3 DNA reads TGTGCCAGCAGCTTAGGAGGACAGACCTATGGCTACACCTTC.

CDR3 sequence: CASSLGLAGGPVTDTQYF. DNA of the CDR3: TGTGCCAGCAGCTTGGGGCTAGCGGGGGGGCCCGTCACAGATACGCAGTATTTT. The V gene is TRBV5-6, the J gene TRBJ2-3; TRBD2 agrees at 12 bases. Germline CDR1 SGHDT, CDR2 YYEEEE. V dropped 0 bases and J dropped 2; count of bases not matched to a gene: 7. The CDR3 extends over 18 amino acids. The entire variable domain, with the rest obtained from reference TRBV5-6 and TRBJ2-3, is as follows: DAGVTQSPTHLIKTRGQQVTLRCSPKSGHDTVSWYQQALGQGPQFIFQYYEEEERQRGNFPDRFSGHQFPNYSSELNVNALLLGDSALYLCASSLGLAGGPVTDTQYFGPGTRLTVL.

CDR3: CASSERQITTGANVLTF. CDR3 bases: TGTGCCAGCAGTGAGAGACAGATAACTACTGGGGCCAACGTCCTGACTTTC. The rearrangement joins TRBV6-1 to TRBJ2-6; possible D gene TRBD1, 5 bases. There are 17 residues in the CDR3. Germline CDR1 and CDR2: MNHNS and SASEGT. The V gene lost 3 bases and the J gene lost 2 bases, with 14 bases spanning the gap.

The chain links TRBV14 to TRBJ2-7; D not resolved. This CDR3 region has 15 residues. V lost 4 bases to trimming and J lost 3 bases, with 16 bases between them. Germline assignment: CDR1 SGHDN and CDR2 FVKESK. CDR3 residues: CASSPRTLEHYEQYF. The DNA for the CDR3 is TGTGCCAGCAGCCCTCGGACGTTGGAGCACTACGAGCAGTACTTC.

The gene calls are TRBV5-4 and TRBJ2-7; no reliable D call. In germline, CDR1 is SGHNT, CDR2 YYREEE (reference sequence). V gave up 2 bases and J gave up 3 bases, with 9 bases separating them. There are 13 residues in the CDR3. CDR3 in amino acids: CASSLADGYEQYF. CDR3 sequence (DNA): TGTGCCAGCAGCTTAGCTGACGGCTACGAGCAGTACTTC.

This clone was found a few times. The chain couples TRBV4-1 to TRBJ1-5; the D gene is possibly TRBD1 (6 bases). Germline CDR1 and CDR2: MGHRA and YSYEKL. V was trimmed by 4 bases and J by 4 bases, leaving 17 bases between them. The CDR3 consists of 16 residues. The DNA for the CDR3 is TGCGCCAGCAGCCTCCTCCCAGGGGCGGGGAATCAGCCCCAGCATTTT. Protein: CASSLLPGAGNQPQHF.

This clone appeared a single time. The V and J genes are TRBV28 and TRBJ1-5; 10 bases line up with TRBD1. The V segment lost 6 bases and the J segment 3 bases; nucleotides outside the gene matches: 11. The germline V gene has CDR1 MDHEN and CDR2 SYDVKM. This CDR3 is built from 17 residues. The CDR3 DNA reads TGTGCCAGCAGCACTCCCGGGACAGGGGCTCTCAATCAGCCCCAGCATTTT. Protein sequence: CASSTPGTGALNQPQHF.

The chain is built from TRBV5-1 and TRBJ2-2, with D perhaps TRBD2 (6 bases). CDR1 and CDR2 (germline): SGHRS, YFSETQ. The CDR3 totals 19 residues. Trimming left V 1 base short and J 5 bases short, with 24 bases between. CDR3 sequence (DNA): TGCGCCAGCAGCTTGAGGGGAGAATCCGGGACCCGGGGGACCGGGGAGCTGTTTTTT. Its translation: CASSLRGESGTRGTGELFF. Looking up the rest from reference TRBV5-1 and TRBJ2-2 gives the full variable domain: KAGVTQTPRYLIKTRGQQVTLSCSPISGHRSVSWYQQTPGQGLQFLFEYFSETQRNKGNFPGRFSGRQFSNSRSEMNVSTLELGDSALYLCASSLRGESGTRGTGELFFGEGSRLTVL.

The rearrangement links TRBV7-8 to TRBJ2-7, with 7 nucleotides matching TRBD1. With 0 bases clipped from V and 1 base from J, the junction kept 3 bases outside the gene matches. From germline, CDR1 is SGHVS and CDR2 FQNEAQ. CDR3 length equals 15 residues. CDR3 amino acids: CASSLAQGPSYEQYF. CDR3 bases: TGTGCCAGCAGCTTAGCACAGGGGCCTTCCTACGAGCAGTACTTC.

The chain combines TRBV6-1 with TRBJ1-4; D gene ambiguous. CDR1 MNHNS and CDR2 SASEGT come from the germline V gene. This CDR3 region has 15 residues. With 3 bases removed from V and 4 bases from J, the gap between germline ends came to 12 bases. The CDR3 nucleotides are TGTGCCAGCAGTGAGGGTCGAGGTTTTAATGAAAAACTGTTTTTT. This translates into CASSEGRGFNEKLFF.

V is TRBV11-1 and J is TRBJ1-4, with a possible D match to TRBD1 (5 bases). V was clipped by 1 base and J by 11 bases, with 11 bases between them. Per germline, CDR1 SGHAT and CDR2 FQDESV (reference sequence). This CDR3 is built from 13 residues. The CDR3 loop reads CASSLDHGGKLFF. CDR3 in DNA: TGTGCCAGCAGCTTAGATCACGGGGGGAAACTGTTTTTT.

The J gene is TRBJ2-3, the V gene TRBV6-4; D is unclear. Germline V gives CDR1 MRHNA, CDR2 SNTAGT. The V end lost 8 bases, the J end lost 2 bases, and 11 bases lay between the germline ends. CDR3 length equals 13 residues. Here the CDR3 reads CASLATDTDTQYF. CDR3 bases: TGTGCCAGCTTGGCTACCGACACAGATACGCAGTATTTT.

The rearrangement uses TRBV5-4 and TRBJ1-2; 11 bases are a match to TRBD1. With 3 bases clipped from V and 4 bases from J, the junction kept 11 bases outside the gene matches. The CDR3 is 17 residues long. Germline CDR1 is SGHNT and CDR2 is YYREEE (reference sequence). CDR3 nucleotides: TGTGCCAGCAGCTCCGGGACAGGGGGACCATTTGGCTATGGCTACACCTTC. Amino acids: CASSSGTGGPFGYGYTF.

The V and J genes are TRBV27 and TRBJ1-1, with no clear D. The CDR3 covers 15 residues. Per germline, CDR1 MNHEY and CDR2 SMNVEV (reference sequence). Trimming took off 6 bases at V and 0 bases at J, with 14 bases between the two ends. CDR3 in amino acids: CASRPIMSMNTEAFF. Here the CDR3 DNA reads TGTGCCAGCAGACCCATCATGTCCATGAACACTGAAGCTTTCTTT.

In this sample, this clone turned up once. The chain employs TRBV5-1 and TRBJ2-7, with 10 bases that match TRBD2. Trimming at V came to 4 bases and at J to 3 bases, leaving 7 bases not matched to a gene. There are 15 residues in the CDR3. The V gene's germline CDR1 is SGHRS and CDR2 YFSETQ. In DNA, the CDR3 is TGCGCCAGCAGCACCCTAGCGGGGGAGAACTACGAGCAGTACTTC. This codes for CASSTLAGENYEQYF.

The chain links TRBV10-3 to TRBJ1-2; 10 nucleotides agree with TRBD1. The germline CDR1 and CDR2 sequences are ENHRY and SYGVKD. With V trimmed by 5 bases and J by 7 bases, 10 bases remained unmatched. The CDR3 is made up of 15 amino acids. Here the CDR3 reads CAISFGTGESSGYTF. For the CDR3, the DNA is TGTGCCATCAGTTTTGGGACAGGGGAGTCCTCTGGCTACACCTTC.

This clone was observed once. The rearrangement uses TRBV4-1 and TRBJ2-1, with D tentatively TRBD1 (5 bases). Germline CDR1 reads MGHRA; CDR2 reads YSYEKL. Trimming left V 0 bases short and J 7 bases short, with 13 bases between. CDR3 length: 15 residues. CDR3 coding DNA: TGCGCCAGCAGCCAAGAAGGGGCAGGGATAAATGAGCAGTTCTTC. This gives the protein CASSQEGAGINEQFF.

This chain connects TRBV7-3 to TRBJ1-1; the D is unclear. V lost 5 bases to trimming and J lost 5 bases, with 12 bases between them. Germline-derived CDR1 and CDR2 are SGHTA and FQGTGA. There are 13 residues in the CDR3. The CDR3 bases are TGTGCCAGCAGCCTGTATTCGGGGACTGAAGCTTTCTTT. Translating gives CASSLYSGTEAFF.

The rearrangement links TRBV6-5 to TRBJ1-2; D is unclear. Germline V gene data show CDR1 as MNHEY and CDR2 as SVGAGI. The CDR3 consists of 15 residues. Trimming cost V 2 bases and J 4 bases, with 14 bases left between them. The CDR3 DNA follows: TGTGCCAGCAGTTACAGGGTCCCATTAATCTATGGCTACACCTTC. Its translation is CASSYRVPLIYGYTF.